This is a list of T cell receptor beta chains from one sample in a study of cytomegalovirus exposure and HLA in healthy donors. Produced via immunoSEQ multiplex PCR; TCRdb's table is partial and in-frame only. The repertoire holds around 150,000 clones, around 84% seen once, with 3.1% in the top ten. The sample comprised PBMCs. The receptors come from a woman aged 35 to 49 in good health and CMV-seronegative. Both conserved end residues are part of each CDR3. A D gene is named only where the DNA matches it firmly. Expanded clones get a size class; other rows say once, few or many, or leave the size out.

j_gene: TRBJ2-5; abundance: few; d_gene: NA; v_gene: TRBV14; CDR3aa: CASSHSPETQYF; CDR3nt: TGTGCCAGCAGCCACTCCCCAGAGACCCAGTACTTC
j_gene: TRBJ1-5; abundance: NA; d_gene: TRBD1; v_gene: TRBV4-1; CDR3aa: CASSSPDRANQPQHF; CDR3nt: TGCGCCAGCAGCTCCCCTGACAGGGCCAATCAGCCCCAGCATTTT
j_gene: TRBJ2-5; abundance: NA; d_gene: NA; v_gene: TRBV25-1; CDR3aa: CASSEWRGKTQYF; CDR3nt: TGTGCCAGCAGTGAATGGCGGGGAAAGACCCAGTACTTC
j_gene: TRBJ1-4; abundance: few; d_gene: NA; v_gene: TRBV6-6; CDR3aa: CASSSPEGKGEKLFF; CDR3nt: TGTGCCAGCAGCTCCCCGGAGGGGAAGGGTGAAAAACTGTTTTTT
j_gene: TRBJ2-7; abundance: NA; d_gene: NA; v_gene: TRBV18; CDR3aa: CASSPQGSHEQYF; CDR3nt: TGTGCCAGCTCACCGCAGGGCTCCCACGAGCAGTACTTC
j_gene: TRBJ1-4; abundance: NA; d_gene: NA; v_gene: TRBV4-1; CDR3aa: CASSPTRRDEKLFF; CDR3nt: TGCGCCAGCAGCCCCACCAGGAGGGATGAAAAACTGTTTTTT
j_gene: TRBJ2-7; abundance: NA; d_gene: TRBD1; v_gene: TRBV29-1; CDR3aa: CSVAGGRSYEQYF; CDR3nt: TGCAGCGTTGCAGGGGGCAGGTCCTACGAGCAGTACTTC
j_gene: TRBJ2-1; abundance: NA; d_gene: TRBD1; v_gene: TRBV2; CDR3aa: CASRETGGAYDEQFF; CDR3nt: TGTGCCAGCAGGGAAACAGGGGGCGCCTACGATGAGCAGTTCTTC
j_gene: TRBJ2-5; abundance: few; d_gene: TRBD2; v_gene: TRBV5-1; CDR3aa: CASSSMTSGTGETQYF; CDR3nt: TGCGCCAGCAGCTCCATGACTAGCGGGACAGGAGAGACCCAGTACTTC
j_gene: TRBJ2-5; abundance: NA; d_gene: TRBD1; v_gene: TRBV7-7; CDR3aa: CASSLKGTGETQYF; CDR3nt: TGTGCCAGCAGCTTAAAAGGGACAGGGGAGACCCAGTACTTC
j_gene: TRBJ2-1; abundance: once; d_gene: TRBD2; v_gene: TRBV5-4; CDR3aa: CASRLQLSGGYNEQFF; CDR3nt: TGTGCCAGCAGGTTGCAACTTAGCGGGGGGTACAATGAGCAGTTCTTC
j_gene: TRBJ2-2; abundance: NA; d_gene: NA; v_gene: TRBV7-2; CDR3aa: CASSQYTGELFF; CDR3nt: TGTGCCAGCAGTCAATACACCGGGGAGCTGTTTTTT
j_gene: TRBJ2-7; abundance: NA; d_gene: NA; v_gene: TRBV7-2; CDR3aa: CASSSTAYEQYF; CDR3nt: TGTGCCAGCAGCTCGACAGCCTACGAGCAGTACTTC
j_gene: TRBJ2-3; abundance: NA; d_gene: TRBD2; v_gene: TRBV5-4; CDR3aa: CASTSLAGAFRTDTQYF; CDR3nt: TGTGCCAGCACCTCCCTAGCGGGAGCCTTTAGGACAGATACGCAGTATTTT
j_gene: TRBJ1-1; abundance: NA; d_gene: NA; v_gene: TRBV2; CDR3aa: CASSLQGGTEAFF; CDR3nt: TGTGCCAGCAGTTTACAGGGAGGGACTGAAGCTTTCTTT
j_gene: TRBJ1-2; abundance: once; d_gene: NA; v_gene: TRBV11-2; CDR3aa: CASSLATPTNYGYTF; CDR3nt: TGTGCCAGCAGCTTAGCGACACCGACTAACTATGGCTACACCTTC
j_gene: TRBJ1-1; abundance: NA; d_gene: NA; v_gene: TRBV6-1; CDR3aa: CASSSSVRGGTEAFF; CDR3nt: TGTGCCAGCAGCTCCTCAGTCCGGGGGGGCACTGAAGCTTTCTTT
j_gene: TRBJ1-1; abundance: few; d_gene: NA; v_gene: TRBV2; CDR3aa: CASSNRVRTEAFF; CDR3nt: TGTGCCAGCAGTAACAGGGTGCGCACTGAAGCTTTCTTT
j_gene: TRBJ1-1; abundance: NA; d_gene: TRBD1; v_gene: TRBV4-1; CDR3aa: CASSQVYSGDRGTEAFF; CDR3nt: TGCGCCAGCAGCCAAGTCTATAGTGGGGACAGGGGCACTGAAGCTTTCTTT
j_gene: TRBJ2-1; abundance: few; d_gene: TRBD2; v_gene: TRBV5-4; CDR3aa: CASSRPSGGAAEQFF; CDR3nt: TGTGCCAGCAGCCGCCCTAGCGGGGGGGCGGCTGAGCAGTTCTTC
j_gene: TRBJ1-1; abundance: NA; d_gene: NA; v_gene: TRBV18; CDR3aa: CASSQGQMNTEAFF; CDR3nt: TGTGCCAGCTCACAAGGACAGATGAACACTGAAGCTTTCTTT
j_gene: TRBJ1-1; abundance: NA; d_gene: TRBD1; v_gene: TRBV29-1; CDR3aa: CSAPVLGGYLAFF; CDR3nt: TGCAGCGCCCCCGTTTTAGGGGGCTACTTGGCTTTCTTT
j_gene: TRBJ2-2; abundance: NA; d_gene: TRBD1; v_gene: TRBV7-7; CDR3aa: CASSFRQGGPGELFF; CDR3nt: TGTGCCAGCAGCTTTCGACAGGGGGGCCCCGGGGAGCTGTTTTTT
j_gene: TRBJ2-5; abundance: NA; d_gene: NA; v_gene: TRBV5-1; CDR3aa: CASSLGFTSGETQYF; CDR3nt: TGCGCCAGCAGCTTGGGGTTTACGTCCGGGGAGACCCAGTACTTC
j_gene: TRBJ1-6; abundance: NA; d_gene: NA; v_gene: TRBV6-5; CDR3aa: CASSPRQNSPLHF; CDR3nt: TGTGCCAGCAGCCCCAGACAGAATTCACCCCTCCACTTT
j_gene: TRBJ1-4; abundance: NA; d_gene: NA; v_gene: TRBV5-1; CDR3aa: CASSLQVSNEKLFF; CDR3nt: TGCGCCAGCAGCTTACAGGTCTCTAATGAAAAACTGTTTTTT
j_gene: TRBJ2-7; abundance: NA; d_gene: NA; v_gene: TRBV25-1; CDR3aa: CASNQKGGEGYEQYF; CDR3nt: TGTGCCAGCAACCAGAAGGGGGGGGAAGGCTACGAGCAGTACTTC
j_gene: TRBJ1-1; abundance: NA; d_gene: NA; v_gene: TRBV6-5; CDR3aa: CASSYRVNTEAFF; CDR3nt: TGTGCCAGCAGTTACCGGGTGAACACTGAAGCTTTCTTT
j_gene: TRBJ2-1; abundance: NA; d_gene: TRBD1; v_gene: TRBV20-1; CDR3aa: CSGDRYNEQFF; CDR3nt: TGCAGTGGGGACAGGTACAATGAGCAGTTCTTC
j_gene: TRBJ1-4; abundance: once; d_gene: NA; v_gene: TRBV20-1; CDR3aa: CSVQRGEKLFF; CDR3nt: TGCAGTGTGCAACGGGGGGAAAAACTGTTTTTT
j_gene: TRBJ2-2; abundance: NA; d_gene: NA; v_gene: TRBV18; CDR3aa: CASSPLYGELFF; CDR3nt: TGTGCCAGCTCACCACTATACGGGGAGCTGTTTTTT
j_gene: TRBJ1-1; abundance: NA; d_gene: NA; v_gene: TRBV18; CDR3aa: CASSPGFRGQNTEAFF; CDR3nt: TGTGCCAGCTCACCGGGTTTCCGTGGACAAAACACTGAAGCTTTCTTT
j_gene: TRBJ1-2; abundance: NA; d_gene: NA; v_gene: TRBV2; CDR3aa: CASSTRSYGYTF; CDR3nt: TGTGCCAGCAGTACCCGGTCCTATGGCTACACCTTC
j_gene: TRBJ2-7; abundance: once; d_gene: NA; v_gene: TRBV28; CDR3aa: CASSPGGGTYEQYF; CDR3nt: TGTGCCAGCAGCCCCGGAGGCGGTACCTACGAGCAGTACTTC
j_gene: TRBJ2-1; abundance: NA; d_gene: TRBD1; v_gene: TRBV5-1; CDR3aa: CASSNDRAVEFF; CDR3nt: TGCGCCAGCAGTAACGACAGGGCGGTGGAGTTCTTC